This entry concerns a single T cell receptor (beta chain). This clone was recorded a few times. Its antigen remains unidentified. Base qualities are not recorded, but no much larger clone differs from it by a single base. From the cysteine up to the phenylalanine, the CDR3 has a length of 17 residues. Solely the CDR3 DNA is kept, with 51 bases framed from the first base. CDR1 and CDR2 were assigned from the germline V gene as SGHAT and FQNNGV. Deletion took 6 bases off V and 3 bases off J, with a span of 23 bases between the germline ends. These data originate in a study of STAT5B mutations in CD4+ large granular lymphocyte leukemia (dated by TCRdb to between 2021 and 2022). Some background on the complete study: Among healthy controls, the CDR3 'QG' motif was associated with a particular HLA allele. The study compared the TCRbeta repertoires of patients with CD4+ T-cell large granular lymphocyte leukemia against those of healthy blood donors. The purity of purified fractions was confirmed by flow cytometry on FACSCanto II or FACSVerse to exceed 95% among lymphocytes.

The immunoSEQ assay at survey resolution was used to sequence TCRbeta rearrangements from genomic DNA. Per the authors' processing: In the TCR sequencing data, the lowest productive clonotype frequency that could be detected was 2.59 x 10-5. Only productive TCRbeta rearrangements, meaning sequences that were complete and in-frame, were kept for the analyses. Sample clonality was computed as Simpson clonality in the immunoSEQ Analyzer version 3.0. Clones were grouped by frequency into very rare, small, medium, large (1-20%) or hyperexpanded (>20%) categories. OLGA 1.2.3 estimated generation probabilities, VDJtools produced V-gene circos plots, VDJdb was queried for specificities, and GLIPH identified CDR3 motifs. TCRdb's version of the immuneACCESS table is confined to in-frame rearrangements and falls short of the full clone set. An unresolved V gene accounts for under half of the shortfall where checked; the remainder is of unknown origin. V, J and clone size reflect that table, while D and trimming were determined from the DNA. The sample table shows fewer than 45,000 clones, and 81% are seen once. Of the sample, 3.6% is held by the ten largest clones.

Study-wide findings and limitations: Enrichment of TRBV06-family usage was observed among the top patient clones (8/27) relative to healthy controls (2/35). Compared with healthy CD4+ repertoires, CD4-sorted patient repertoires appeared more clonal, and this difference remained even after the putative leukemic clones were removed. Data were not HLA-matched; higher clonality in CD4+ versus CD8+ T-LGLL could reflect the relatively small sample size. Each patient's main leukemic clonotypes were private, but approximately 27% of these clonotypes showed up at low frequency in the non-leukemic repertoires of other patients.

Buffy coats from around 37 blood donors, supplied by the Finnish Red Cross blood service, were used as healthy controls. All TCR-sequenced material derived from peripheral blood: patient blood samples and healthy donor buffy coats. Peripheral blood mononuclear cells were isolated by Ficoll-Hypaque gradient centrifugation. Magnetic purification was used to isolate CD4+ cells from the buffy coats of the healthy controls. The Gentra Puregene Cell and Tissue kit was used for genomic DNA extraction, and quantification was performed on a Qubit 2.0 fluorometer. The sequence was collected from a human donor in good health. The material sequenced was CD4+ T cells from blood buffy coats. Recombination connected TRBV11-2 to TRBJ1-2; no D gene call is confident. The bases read TGTGCCAGCAGGGGATGGGGTCTGCGAACCCCAGACTATGGCTACACCTTC. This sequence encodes CASRGWGLRTPDYGYTF.